Listed below are T cell receptor beta chains from one sample, sequenced in a study of cytotoxic CD8 clonotypes in ibrutinib-treated CLL. Libraries were prepared by immunoSEQ multiplex PCR; TCRdb keeps only in-frame clonotypes and omits some of them. The table shows roughly 250,000 clones, with 70% occurring only once. This specimen consisted of PBMCs, obtained after 24 months of ibrutinib treatment. The receptors were gathered from a human donor with chronic lymphocytic leukemia. CDR3s leave out the opening cysteine and the closing phenylalanine or tryptophan. D genes are given only for firm matches. The size field is filled for only some rows; it gives once, few, many or a size class.

TRBJ2-7,TRBV19,NA,14,NA,ASSTNPRAYTYEQY
TRBJ2-5,TRBV6-1,few,13,TRBD1,ASSVGTGLWETQY
TRBJ2-5,TRBV6-5,NA,13,TRBD2,ASSPLAGLQETQY
TRBJ2-3,TRBV19,NA,13,TRBD2,ASSPTSGSTDTQY
TRBJ2-3,TRBV9,NA,12,NA,ASSVFGSTDTQY
TRBJ2-7,TRBV21-1,NA,18,NA,ASSKAHEGKLAGGAYEQY
TRBJ1-5,TRBV28,NA,14,NA,ASSSSRGYSNQPQH
TRBJ1-2,TRBV5-4,few,13,NA,ASTMWTTAPAGYT
TRBJ2-5,TRBV6-5,NA,9,NA,ASSSRETQY
TRBJ1-5,TRBV28,few,15,NA,ASSQITAPYSNQPQH
TRBJ1-1,TRBV11-3,NA,13,NA,ASSLSGQSNTEAF
TRBJ2-7,TRBV6-1,few,9,NA,ASSESSEQY
TRBJ2-6,TRBV2,NA,12,NA,APRGGLGANVLT
TRBJ1-1,TRBV6-1,NA,10,TRBD1,ASTLKDRAAF
TRBJ2-7,TRBV19,NA,15,TRBD2,ASSISLAGGGVYEQY
TRBJ1-2,TRBV5-4,NA,14,TRBD1,ASSLAGTGPDYGYT
TRBJ1-3,TRBV5-1,NA,12,NA,ASSPGGAGNTIY
TRBJ2-7,TRBV6-5,few,12,NA,ASSSGQSVYEQY
TRBJ2-7,TRBV29-1,NA,9,NA,SALQVYEQY